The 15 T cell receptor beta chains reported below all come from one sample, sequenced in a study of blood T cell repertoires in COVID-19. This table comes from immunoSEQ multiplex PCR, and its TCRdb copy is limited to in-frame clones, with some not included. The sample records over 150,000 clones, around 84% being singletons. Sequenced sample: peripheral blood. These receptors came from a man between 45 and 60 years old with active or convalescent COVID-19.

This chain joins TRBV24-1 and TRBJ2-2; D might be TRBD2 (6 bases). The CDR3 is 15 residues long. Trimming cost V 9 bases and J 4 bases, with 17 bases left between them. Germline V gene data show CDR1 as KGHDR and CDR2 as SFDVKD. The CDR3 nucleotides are TGTGCCACCGGGGGGACGAGGTTGAGCACCGGGGAGCTGTTTTTT. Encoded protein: CATGGTRLSTGELFF.

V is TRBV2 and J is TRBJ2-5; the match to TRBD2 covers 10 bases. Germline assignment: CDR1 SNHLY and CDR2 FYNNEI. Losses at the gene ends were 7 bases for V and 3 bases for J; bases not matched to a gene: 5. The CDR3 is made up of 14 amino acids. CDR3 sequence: CASNGLAGEETQYF. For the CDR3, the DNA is TGTGCCAGCAACGGGCTAGCGGGGGAAGAGACCCAGTACTTC.

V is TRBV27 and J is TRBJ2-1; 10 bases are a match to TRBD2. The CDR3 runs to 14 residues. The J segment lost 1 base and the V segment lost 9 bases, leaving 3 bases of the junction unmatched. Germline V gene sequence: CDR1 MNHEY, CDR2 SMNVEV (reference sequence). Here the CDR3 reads CARQREGSYNEQFF. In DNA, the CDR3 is TGTGCCAGGCAGCGGGAGGGGTCCTACAATGAGCAGTTCTTC.

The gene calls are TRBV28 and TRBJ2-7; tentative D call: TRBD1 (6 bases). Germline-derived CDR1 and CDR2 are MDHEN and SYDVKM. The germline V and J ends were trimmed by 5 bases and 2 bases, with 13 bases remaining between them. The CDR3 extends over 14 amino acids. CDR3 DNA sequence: TGTGCCAGCAGTCTAGGGGGTGATACCTACGAGCAGTACTTC. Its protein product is CASSLGGDTYEQYF.

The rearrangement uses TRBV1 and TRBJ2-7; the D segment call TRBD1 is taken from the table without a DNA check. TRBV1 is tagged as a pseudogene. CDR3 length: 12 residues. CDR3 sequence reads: CTNTGGSYEQYF. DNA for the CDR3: TGCACCAACACAGGGGGCTCCTACGAGCAGTACTTC.

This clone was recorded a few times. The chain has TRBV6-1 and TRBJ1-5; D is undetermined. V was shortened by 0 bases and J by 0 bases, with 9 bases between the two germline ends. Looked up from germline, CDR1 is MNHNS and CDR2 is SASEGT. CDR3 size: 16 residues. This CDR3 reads CASSEALPGSNQPQHF. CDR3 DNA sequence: TGTGCCAGCAGTGAAGCGCTTCCGGGTAGCAATCAGCCCCAGCATTTT.

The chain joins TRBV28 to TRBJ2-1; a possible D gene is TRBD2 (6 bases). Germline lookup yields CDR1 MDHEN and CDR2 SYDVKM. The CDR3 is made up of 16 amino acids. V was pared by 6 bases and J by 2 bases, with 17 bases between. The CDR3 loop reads CASRDTEGRAYNEQFF. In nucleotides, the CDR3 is TGTGCCAGCAGAGATACGGAGGGGCGCGCCTACAATGAGCAGTTCTTC.

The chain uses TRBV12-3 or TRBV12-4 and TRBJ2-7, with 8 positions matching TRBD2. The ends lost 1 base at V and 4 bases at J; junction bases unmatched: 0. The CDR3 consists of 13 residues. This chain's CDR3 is CASSLVAGYEQYF. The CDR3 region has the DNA TGTGCCAGCAGTTTAGTAGCGGGGTACGAGCAGTACTTC.

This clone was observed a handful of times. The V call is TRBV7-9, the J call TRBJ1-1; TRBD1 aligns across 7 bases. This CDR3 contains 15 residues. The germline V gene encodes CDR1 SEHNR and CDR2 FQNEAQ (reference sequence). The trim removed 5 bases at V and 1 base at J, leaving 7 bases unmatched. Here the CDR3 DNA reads TGTGCCAGCAGCGAATCCGGGACAGAGAACACTGAAGCTTTCTTT. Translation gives CASSESGTENTEAFF.

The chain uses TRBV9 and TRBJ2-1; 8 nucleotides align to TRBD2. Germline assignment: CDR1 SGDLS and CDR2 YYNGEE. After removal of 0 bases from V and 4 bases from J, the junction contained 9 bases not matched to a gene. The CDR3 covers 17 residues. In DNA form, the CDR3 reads TGTGCCAGCAGCGTAGAAGGCGGGACTAGTTGGTACAATGAGCAGTTCTTC. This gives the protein CASSVEGGTSWYNEQFF.

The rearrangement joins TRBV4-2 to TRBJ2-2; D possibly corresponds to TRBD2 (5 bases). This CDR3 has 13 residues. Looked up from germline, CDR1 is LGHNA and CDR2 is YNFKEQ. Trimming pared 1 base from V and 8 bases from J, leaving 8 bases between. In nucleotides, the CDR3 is TGTGCCAGCAGCCAAGTTCCGGGGGGGGAGCTGTTTTTT. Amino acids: CASSQVPGGELFF.

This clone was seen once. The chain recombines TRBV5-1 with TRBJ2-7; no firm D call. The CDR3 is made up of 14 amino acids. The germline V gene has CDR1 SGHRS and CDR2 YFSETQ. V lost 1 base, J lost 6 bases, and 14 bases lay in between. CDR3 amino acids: CASSLRLFTGEQYF. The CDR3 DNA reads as TGCGCCAGCAGCTTGCGGTTATTCACCGGCGAGCAGTACTTC.

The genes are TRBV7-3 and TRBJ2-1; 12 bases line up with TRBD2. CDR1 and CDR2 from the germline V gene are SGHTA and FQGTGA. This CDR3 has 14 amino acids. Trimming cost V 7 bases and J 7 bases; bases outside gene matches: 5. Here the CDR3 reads CASKTSGSWNEQFF. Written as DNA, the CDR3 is TGTGCCAGCAAGACTAGCGGGAGTTGGAATGAGCAGTTCTTC.

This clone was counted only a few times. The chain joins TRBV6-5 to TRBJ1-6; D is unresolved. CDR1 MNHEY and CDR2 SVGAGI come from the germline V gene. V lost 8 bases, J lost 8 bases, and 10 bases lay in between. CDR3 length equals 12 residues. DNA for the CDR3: TGTGCCAGCGGGAGGGCTGATTCACCCCTCCACTTT. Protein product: CASGRADSPLHF.

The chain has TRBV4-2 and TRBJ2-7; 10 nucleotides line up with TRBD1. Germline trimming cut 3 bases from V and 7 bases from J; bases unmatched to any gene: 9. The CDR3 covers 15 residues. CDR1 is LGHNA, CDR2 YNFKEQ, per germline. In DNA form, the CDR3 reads TGTGCCAGCAGCCAGGGACAGGGGCCGATCCAAGAGCAGTACTTC. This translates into CASSQGQGPIQEQYF.